This T cell receptor (beta chain) was sequenced during a study of regulatory T cells in long-lasting Graves disease. Libraries of TCR beta came from iRepertoire HTBI primers plus Arm-PCR of CDR3 regions. TCRdb recomputed calls from the multiplex PCR reads with MiXCR, one row per CDR3 protein. Altogether roughly 700,000 distinct CDR3 sequences are present, approximately 29% being singletons, with the ten largest covering 40% to 55%. Trimming stripped 2 bases from V and 6 bases from J, with 5 bases between. From germline, CDR1 is MNHEY and CDR2 SVGAGI. The CDR3 extends over 13 amino acids. This clonotype was detected only a few times. Indicated time point: persistent/refractory GD, antithyroid drugs over 5 years with positive TRAb. The TCR library was made from RNA extracted from PBMCs.

The source is a female donor with Graves disease. The rearrangement uses TRBV6-5 and TRBJ1-6; D not certain. Here the sequenced sample was peripheral blood mononuclear cells (PBMCs), taken when the disease was refractory, from a patient treated with antithyroid drugs. For the CDR3, the DNA is TGTGCCAGCAGTTACGGACTTAATTCACCCCTCCACTTT. Translated: CASSYGLNSPLHF.